The clone carrying this TCR beta chain was recorded only once. The data were obtained in a study of blood T cell repertoires in COVID-19. As for the study in general: From the United States, Italy and Spain came samples of acute and convalescent COVID-19.

The assay was immunoSEQ multiplex PCR, and TCRdb's table has in-frame clones only and misses some. The sample consists of fewer than 200,000 clones, 87% of them appearing once. Trimming took 4 bases from V and 11 from J, leaving 16 bases between them. The CDR3 has 14 amino acids. The germline V gene encodes CDR1 SGHDT and CDR2 YYEEEE. Recruitment covered 25 or so US areas and drew participants whose ages spanned roughly 18 to 89 years. The sample taken for sequencing was PBMCs or T cells enriched from blood (not recorded which). The sequence came from a human donor with acute COVID-19. The donor label of this sample is uncertain. The V and J genes are TRBV5-6 and TRBJ1-6; D remains unclear. The CDR3: CASSPLRSGAPLHF. The CDR3 DNA reads TGTGCCAGCAGCCCCTTGAGGTCCGGGGCACCCCTCCACTTT.